These T cell receptor beta chains were read from a single sample in a study of CD8+CD57+ T cells in acquired aplastic anemia. TCRdb ran MiXCR on the reads and lists one entry per CDR3 protein. Of about 260,000 distinct CDR3 sequences detected, approximately 79% appear once; the ten largest clones hold roughly 42%. What was sequenced was sorted CD4+, CD8+, or CD8+CD57+ T cells (not recorded which) from PBMCs. The receptors stem from a human donor with aplastic anemia. CDR3s include the opening cysteine and the closing phenylalanine or tryptophan. D genes are given only for firm matches.

D	J	V	CDR3
TRBD2	TRBJ2-1	TRBV15	CATSITSGGSYNEQFF
NA	TRBJ2-1	TRBV9	CASGEAGNIQFYEQFF
TRBD1	TRBJ1-2	TRBV19	CASSLTGTADYGHSF
NA	TRBJ2-1	TRBV29-1	CTIRRVTEPFF
TRBD1	TRBJ2-3	TRBV5-1	CASRDRAQSAQYF
TRBD1	TRBJ2-3	TRBV7-2	CASGEGGRPTQQF
NA	TRBJ2-1	TRBV12-3/TRBV12-4	CASSFTGQETRYF
NA	TRBJ2-7	TRBV2	CASSENRAYKQYF
TRBD2	TRBJ2-3	TRBV19	CASRKRGSTDTQYF
NA	TRBJ2-3	TRBV7-2	CATSDEGITDTQYF
NA	TRBJ1-1	TRBV7-8	CASSLDSNPDAFF
TRBD2	TRBJ2-3	TRBV4-2	CASSQIILAGGPDTQYF
NA	TRBJ1-5	TRBV19	CASSIDVNQPQHF
NA	TRBJ2-2	TRBV4-3	CASSDLSGETGELFF
NA	TRBJ1-2	TRBV7-9	CASSSGTSGVIEQYTF
NA	TRBJ2-1	TRBV19	CAADIERLTYNEQFF
NA	TRBJ2-2	TRBV9	CASSVGGQSTELYF
TRBD1	TRBJ1-1	TRBV9	CASSCDPTGNAEAFF
TRBD2	TRBJ2-1	TRBV2	CASRVASGAYNEQFF
NA	TRBJ1-6	TRBV6-5	CASSYGGGLNSPLHF
TRBD2	TRBJ2-3	TRBV11-3	CASSQGTGRGADTQYF
NA	TRBJ2-7	TRBV2	CASSHRGSSYEQYF
NA	TRBJ2-5	TRBV2	CASSKESGQATEYF
TRBD2	TRBJ2-1	TRBV24-1	CATSELAGAYNEQFF
NA	TRBJ2-3	TRBV7-3	CTGSAGTEPQSF
NA	TRBJ1-1	TRBV10-2	CASREGANTEAFF
NA	TRBJ2-1	TRBV9	CASSVEDYPLVNTEQFF
NA	TRBJ2-6	TRBV7-2	CASSQGQCAGANVLTF
NA	TRBJ1-1	TRBV7-9	CATSLHWGDTQYFF
TRBD1	TRBJ1-4	TRBV9	CASGTGDSTNEKLFF
NA	TRBJ2-7	TRBV6-1	CASSVTGPEQYF
TRBD2	TRBJ2-3	TRBV7-9	CASSRRLSGGNTQYF
TRBD1	TRBJ2-7	TRBV20-1	CSAPGTASYEQYF